One sample yielded the 21 T cell receptor beta chains listed below, sequenced in a study of identical twins (dated by TCRdb to 2015 to 2016). Libraries were built with 5' RACE. Instrument on record: Illumina HiSeq 2000. Clones were called with MiXCR by TCRdb after fastp trimmed the public reads at Q25, and only in-frame beta chains were retained. Each CDR3 protein gets just one entry, which takes the most common genes and DNA from the rows behind it. The sample contains 690,000 or so distinct CDR3 sequences, more than 6.5% of them found a single time. Approximately 0.89% of the sample comes from the top ten. The sample was also linked to a second study, of yellow fever vaccine responses in identical twins.

Material: PBMCs. These receptors originate from a woman aged 18-30 years in good health.

This clonotype was picked up a small number of times. The genes are TRBV5-1 and TRBJ2-1, with 9 positions matching TRBD1. The CDR3 spans 15 residues. CDR1 and CDR2 (germline): SGHRS, YFSETQ. The J segment lost 7 bases and the V segment lost 0 bases, leaving 5 bases of the junction unmatched. CDR3 sequence: CASSLDRGRQNEQFF. CDR3 nucleotide sequence: TGCGCCAGCAGCTTGGACAGGGGGCGTCAGAATGAGCAGTTCTTC. Full variable domain (missing parts from reference TRBV5-1 and TRBJ2-1): KAGVTQTPRYLIKTRGQQVTLSCSPISGHRSVSWYQQTPGQGLQFLFEYFSETQRNKGNFPGRFSGRQFSNSRSEMNVSTLELGDSALYLCASSLDRGRQNEQFFGPGTRLTVL.

Many counts were recorded for this clonotype. The CDR3 region has the DNA TGTGCCAGCATTATTGACAGGGGGCTAAGTGAAAAACTGTTTTTT. Translation gives CASIIDRGLSEKLFF. The chain joins TRBV2 to TRBJ1-4, with 10 bases lining up with TRBD1. CDR1 SNHLY and CDR2 FYNNEI come from the germline V gene. The CDR3 runs 15 residues. The J segment lost 7 bases and the V segment lost 7 bases, leaving 9 bases of the junction unmatched.

This clonotype was counted only a few times. The chain recombines TRBV5-1 with TRBJ2-7; 8 bases match TRBD2. The V gene end was trimmed by 2 bases and the J gene end by 0 bases; junction bases not matched to a gene: 4. The CDR3 is made up of 15 amino acids. CDR1 is SGHRS, CDR2 YFSETQ, per germline. CDR3 sequence reads: CASSFGGESSYEQYF. In DNA, the CDR3 is TGCGCCAGCAGCTTCGGGGGGGAGAGCTCCTACGAGCAGTACTTC.

The rearrangement joins TRBV27 to TRBJ1-2; unclear D gene. V was trimmed by 5 bases and J by 1 base, leaving 14 bases between them. This CDR3 has 15 amino acids. CDR1 MNHEY and CDR2 SMNVEV come from the germline V gene (reference sequence). The CDR3 nucleotides read TGTGCCAGCAGTGACACACGGACCCTTAACTATGGCTACACCTTC. Protein: CASSDTRTLNYGYTF.

In its sample, this clonotype was seen a few times. The chain employs TRBV10-1 and TRBJ2-3; 9 bases are a match to TRBD2. V was clipped by 4 bases and J by 5 bases; unmatched bases: 7. The CDR3 sequence is 15 residues long. Germline CDR1 reads WNHNN; CDR2 reads SYGVQD (reference sequence). The CDR3 DNA follows: TGCGCCAGCAGTGCAACTAGCGGGCCGCTAGATACGCAGTATTTT. It codes for CASSATSGPLDTQYF.

This clonotype was seen only a few times. This rearrangement joins TRBV30 to TRBJ2-7; no clear D gene. CDR3 length equals 15 residues. Trimming left V 1 base short and J 3 bases short, with 16 bases between. Germline CDR1 GTSNPN, CDR2 SVGIG (reference sequence). The CDR3 bases are TGTGCCTGGAGTGCACCGTGGCGGACCGACTACGAGCAGTACTTC. It specifies CAWSAPWRTDYEQYF.

Only a few counts were recorded for this clonotype. This chain links TRBV28 with TRBJ2-1; 9 positions agree with TRBD2. The CDR3 runs 15 residues. Germline-derived CDR1 and CDR2 are MDHEN and SYDVKM. J was trimmed by 5 bases and V by 2 bases; bases with no gene match: 4. CDR3 nucleotides: TGTGCCAGCAGTTTAACTAGCGGGCACCACAATGAGCAGTTCTTC. As protein: CASSLTSGHHNEQFF.

The table lists this clonotype with a few counts. This rearrangement joins TRBV18 to TRBJ2-4, with a possible D match to TRBD1 (6 bases). The CDR3 totals 17 residues. In germline, CDR1 is KGHSH, CDR2 LQKENI. V was pared by 3 bases and J by 1 base, with 16 bases between. CDR3 in amino acids: CASSPEQGRVAKNIQYF. CDR3 nucleotides: TGTGCCAGCTCACCTGAACAGGGTCGAGTCGCCAAAAACATTCAGTACTTC.

The chain couples TRBV20-1 to TRBJ2-7; the match to TRBD2 covers 11 bases. This CDR3 comprises 16 residues. Germline CDR1 is DFQATT and CDR2 is SNEGSKA (reference sequence). The ends lost 1 base at V and 3 bases at J; junction bases unmatched: 8. CDR3 amino acids: CSARGWASGRSYEQYF. CDR3 nucleotides: TGCAGTGCTAGAGGATGGGCTAGCGGGAGGAGCTACGAGCAGTACTTC.

The chain combines TRBV6-1 with TRBJ2-7, with TRBD1 as a possible D gene (5 bases). This CDR3 spans 13 amino acids. Between the trimmed V and J ends, which lost 7 bases and 11 bases, there was a span of 21 bases. From germline, CDR1 is MNHNS and CDR2 SASEGT. CDR3 nucleotide sequence: TGTGCCAGCACTCAAGGGGTCCCGGGTCAGGAGTACTTC. This translates into CASTQGVPGQEYF.

V usage is TRBV6-2 or TRBV6-3 and J usage is TRBJ2-1; D uncertain. The CDR3 totals 18 residues. V shed 3 bases and J shed 0 bases, with 18 bases lying between them. Germline V gene lookup returns CDR1 MNHEY and CDR2 SVGEGT. The CDR3: CASSYRVAVSSSYNEQFF. Written as DNA, the CDR3 is TGTGCCAGCAGTTATAGGGTAGCTGTTTCGAGCTCCTACAATGAGCAGTTCTTC.

This clonotype was counted between two and nine times. The rearrangement uses TRBV4-2 and TRBJ2-3, with TRBD2 matching over 8 bases. This CDR3 is built from 16 residues. With V trimmed by 2 bases and J by 6 bases, 10 bases remained unmatched. Germline CDR1 is LGHNA and CDR2 is YNFKEQ. CDR3 sequence: CASSQPQAGVGDTQYF. CDR3 in DNA: TGTGCCAGCAGCCAACCGCAAGCGGGAGTAGGGGATACGCAGTATTTT.

The chain employs TRBV28 and TRBJ2-6; no reliable D call. Trimming took 6 bases from V and 0 from J, leaving 9 bases between them. CDR3 length: 15 residues. The germline CDR1 and CDR2 sequences are MDHEN and SYDVKM. CDR3 nucleotides: TGTGCCAGCAGATCTGGTGACTCTGGGGCCAACGTCCTGACTTTC. The encoded protein is CASRSGDSGANVLTF.

There are a few counts of this clonotype. The genes are TRBV20-1 and TRBJ2-7, with a tentative D call TRBD1 (6 bases). CDR3 length: 18 amino acids. The germline V gene encodes CDR1 DFQATT and CDR2 SNEGSKA (reference sequence). The V end lost 0 bases, the J end lost 5 bases, and 26 bases lay between the germline ends. The CDR3 DNA reads as TGCAGTGCTAGAGATCGGGGTTTATTCGAGGACAGTATTAACGAGCAGTACTTC. Encoded protein: CSARDRGLFEDSINEQYF.

This clonotype was seen more than once but under ten times. This chain links TRBV13 with TRBJ2-5, with a tentative D call TRBD1 (6 bases). V was pared by 2 bases and J by 4 bases, with 17 bases between. CDR3 length equals 16 residues. CDR1 PRHDT and CDR2 FYEKMQ come from the germline V gene (reference sequence). The CDR3 loop is CASSLKTGSQVETQYF. Written as DNA, the CDR3 is TGTGCCAGCAGCTTAAAGACAGGTTCCCAGGTAGAGACCCAGTACTTC.

In DNA form, the CDR3 reads TGCAGTGCTAGGTGGCCCCTGAACACTGAAGCTTTCTTT. Protein product: CSARWPLNTEAFF. The V gene is TRBV20-1, the J gene TRBJ1-1, with no clear D. Trimming took off 3 bases at V and 0 bases at J, with 8 bases between the two ends. CDR3 size: 13 residues. The germline gives CDR1 DFQATT, CDR2 SNEGSKA (reference sequence).

This clonotype was seen only a few times. A read error may account for a junction end that differs from germline. V and J are TRBV28 and TRBJ2-1, with a possible D match to TRBD1 (5 bases). The CDR3 runs 12 residues. Germline CDR1 is MDHEN and CDR2 is SYDVKM. The CDR3: CASSLAALDTRF. CDR3 nucleotides: TGTGCCAGCAGTTTAGCCGCCCTGGACACCAGGTTC.

J is TRBJ2-5 and V is TRBV5-1; either TRBD1 or TRBD2 may supply D (5 bases each). The CDR3 sequence is 13 residues long. Germline loops: CDR1 SGHRS, CDR2 YFSETQ. V was pared by 4 bases and J by 4 bases, with 11 bases between. CDR3 DNA sequence: TGCGCCAGCAGCCGGGGCGGGTTAGAGACCCAGTACTTC. It yields the protein CASSRGGLETQYF.

This clonotype was recorded at least ten times. The V and J genes are TRBV20-1 and TRBJ2-2; TRBD2 aligns across 11 bases. The germline V gene has CDR1 DFQATT and CDR2 SNEGSKA (reference sequence). V was pared by 0 bases and J by 3 bases, with 18 bases of the junction left unmatched. CDR3 length: 21 residues. CDR3 coding DNA: TGCAGTGCTAGAGATCTTGGCCCTACTAGCGGGAGTAGTAGGTACACCGGGGAGCTGTTTTTT. Translating it yields CSARDLGPTSGSSRYTGELFF.

There are a few counts of this clonotype. The chain combines TRBV3-1 with TRBJ1-5, with D tentatively TRBD1 (6 bases). Germline loops: CDR1 LGHDT, CDR2 YNNKEL (reference sequence). The V gene lost 4 bases and the J gene lost 4 bases, with 17 bases spanning the gap. The length of the CDR3 is 16 residues. The CDR3 DNA reads as TGTGCCAGCAGCCCGACCCAAAGGGGGGGGAATCAGCCCCAGCATTTT. Protein sequence: CASSPTQRGGNQPQHF.

This clonotype was counted ten times or more. The chain links TRBV28 to TRBJ2-7; weak D call: TRBD2 (6 bases). Germline CDR1 and CDR2: MDHEN and SYDVKM. The germline V and J ends were trimmed by 9 bases and 0 bases, with 12 bases remaining between them. This CDR3 has 13 residues. CDR3 bases: TGTGCCAGTAGCGGTGGGGACTCCTACGAGCAGTACTTC. It is translated as CASSGGDSYEQYF. Full variable domain (rest looked up from reference TRBV28 and TRBJ2-7): DVKVTQSSRYLVKRTGEKVFLECVQDMDHENMFWYRQDPGLGLRLIYFSYDVKMKEKGDIPEGYSVSREKKERFSLILESASTNQTSMYLCASSGGDSYEQYFGPGTRLTVT.